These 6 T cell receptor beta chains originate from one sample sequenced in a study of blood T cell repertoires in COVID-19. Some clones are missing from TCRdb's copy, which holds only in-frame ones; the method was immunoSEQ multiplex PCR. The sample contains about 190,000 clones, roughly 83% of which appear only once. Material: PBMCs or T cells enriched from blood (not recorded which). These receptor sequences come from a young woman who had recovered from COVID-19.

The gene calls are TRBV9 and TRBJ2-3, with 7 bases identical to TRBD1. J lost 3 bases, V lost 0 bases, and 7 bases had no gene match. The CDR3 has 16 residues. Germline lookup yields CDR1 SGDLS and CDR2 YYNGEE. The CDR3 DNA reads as TGTGCCAGCAGCGTAGATGTCAGGGGGATAACAGATACGCAGTATTTT. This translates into CASSVDVRGITDTQYF.

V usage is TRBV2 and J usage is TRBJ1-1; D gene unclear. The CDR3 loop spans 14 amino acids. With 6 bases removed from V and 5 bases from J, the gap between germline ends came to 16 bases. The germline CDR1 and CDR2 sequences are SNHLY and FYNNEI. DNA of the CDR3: TGTGCCAGCAGCCGGCCCTCTAGCGGGACTGAAGCTTTCTTT. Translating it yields CASSRPSSGTEAFF. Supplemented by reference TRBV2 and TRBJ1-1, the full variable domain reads EPEVTQTPSHQVTQMGQEVILRCVPISNHLYFYWYRQILGQKVEFLVSFYNNEISEKSEIFDDQFSVERPDGSNFTLKIRSTKLEDSAMYFCASSRPSSGTEAFFGQGTRLTVV.

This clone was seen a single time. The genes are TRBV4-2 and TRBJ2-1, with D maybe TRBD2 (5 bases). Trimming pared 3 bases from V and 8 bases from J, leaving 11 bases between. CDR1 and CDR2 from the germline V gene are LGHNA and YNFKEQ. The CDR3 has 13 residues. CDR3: CASSHREGHEQFF. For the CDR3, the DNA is TGTGCCAGCAGCCATCGTGAGGGTCATGAGCAGTTCTTC.

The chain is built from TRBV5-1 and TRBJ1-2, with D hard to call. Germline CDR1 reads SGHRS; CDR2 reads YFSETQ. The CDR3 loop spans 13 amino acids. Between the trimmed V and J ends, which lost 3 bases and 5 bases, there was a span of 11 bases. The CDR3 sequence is CASSSTLTYGYTF. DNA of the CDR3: TGCGCCAGCAGCTCCACTCTTACTTATGGCTACACCTTC.

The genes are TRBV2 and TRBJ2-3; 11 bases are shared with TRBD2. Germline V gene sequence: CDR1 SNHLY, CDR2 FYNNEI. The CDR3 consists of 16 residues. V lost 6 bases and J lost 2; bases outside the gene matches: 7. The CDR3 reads CASRIIAGGTTDTQYF. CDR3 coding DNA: TGTGCCAGCAGGATCATAGCGGGGGGGACCACAGATACGCAGTATTTT. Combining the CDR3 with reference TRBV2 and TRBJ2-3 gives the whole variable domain EPEVTQTPSHQVTQMGQEVILRCVPISNHLYFYWYRQILGQKVEFLVSFYNNEISEKSEIFDDQFSVERPDGSNFTLKIRSTKLEDSAMYFCASRIIAGGTTDTQYFGPGTRLTVL.

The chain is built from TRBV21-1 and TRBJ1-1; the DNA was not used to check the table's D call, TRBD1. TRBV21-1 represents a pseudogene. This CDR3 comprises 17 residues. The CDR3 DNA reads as TGTGCCAGCAGCACCACGGGACAGGGGGAGGACCACACTGAAGCTTTCTTT. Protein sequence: CASSTTGQGEDHTEAFF.